This TCR beta chain was identified in a study of CD8 T cells in Susac syndrome. V was clipped by 8 bases and J by 1 base, with 10 bases between them. This CDR3 region has 13 residues. CDR1 and CDR2 from the germline V gene are LNHDA and SQIVND (reference sequence). Sequencing targeted TCR beta in blood CD8+ and CD4+ T cells. The CD8+ and CD4+ T cells were negatively isolated, with the TEMRA cells enriched by FACS. Reverse transcription of about 0.45 to 1 ug RNA was carried out with random hexamers. An immunoSEQ multiplex PCR amplified TCR beta CDR3 over 54 Vbeta and 13 Jbeta. TCRdb reprocessed the immunoSEQ multiplex PCR reads with MiXCR, giving one entry per CDR3 protein. The data contain just over 150,000 distinct CDR3 sequences, approximately 95% of them singletons.

Sequencing used CD4+ T cells from PBMCs. The source of this sequence is a human donor with Susac syndrome. The chain combines TRBV19 with TRBJ2-3, with D hard to call. The CDR3 DNA reads as TGTGCCAGTTGTCCCCCTGGCACAGATACGCAGTATTTT. Translating gives CASCPPGTDTQYF. Filled out from reference TRBV19 and TRBJ2-3, the complete variable domain reads DGGITQSPKYLFRKEGQNVTLSCEQNLNHDAMYWYRQDPGQGLRLIYYSQIVNDFQKGDIAEGYSVSREKKESFPLTVTSAQKNPTAFYLCASCPPGTDTQYFGPGTRLTVL.